The 5 T cell receptor beta chains given below trace back to one sample, sequenced in a study of OX40 agonist ivuxolimab in advanced cancers. The assay was immunoSEQ multiplex PCR, and TCRdb's table has in-frame clones only and misses some. The sample records some 68,000 clones, roughly 80% being singletons. Here the sequenced sample was CD4+ or CD8+ T cells sorted from blood, taken in a trial of the OX40 agonist ivuxolimab. These receptors all stem from an adult with an advanced solid tumor such as melanoma, head and neck, liver or kidney cancer.

This sequence joins TRBV9 and TRBJ1-3; D not certain. Trimming shortened V by 2 bases and J by 0 bases, and 18 bases separated the two germline ends. The CDR3 has 18 residues. Germline V gene lookup returns CDR1 SGDLS and CDR2 YYNGEE. The CDR3 here is CASSVQPLTASSGNTIYF. CDR3 DNA: TGTGCCAGCAGCGTCCAGCCGCTTACAGCGAGCTCTGGAAACACCATATATTTT.

The gene calls are TRBV4-1 and TRBJ2-2; 7 nucleotides agree with TRBD2. Germline CDR1 and CDR2: MGHRA and YSYEKL. There are 17 residues in the CDR3. The V segment lost 0 bases and the J segment 2 bases; nucleotides outside the gene matches: 6. The CDR3 region is CASSQDGSGANTGELFF. The CDR3 region has the DNA TGCGCCAGCAGCCAAGATGGCAGCGGGGCAAACACCGGGGAGCTGTTTTTT.

Comment on this clone: At one end, the junction sequence differs from germline, possibly due to a read error. The J gene is TRBJ1-4, the V gene TRBV5-1; perhaps TRBD1 as D (5 bases). Germline assignment: CDR1 SGHRS and CDR2 YFSETQ. The CDR3 is made up of 14 amino acids. CDR3 sequence (DNA): TGCACCAGCAGGCCGGGACTTTCCGATGAAAAACTGTTTTTT. This codes for CTSRPGLSDEKLFF.

This clone has more than one count but fewer than ten. The chain joins TRBV2 to TRBJ1-4, with D possibly TRBD1 on 5 matching bases. Germline V gene lookup returns CDR1 SNHLY and CDR2 FYNNEI. The CDR3 totals 14 residues. V lost 0 bases and J 8 bases, leaving 10 bases between the germline ends. The CDR3 nucleotides are TGTGCCAGCAGTGAAGCGGCAGGGAGGGAAAAACTGTTTTTT. Translation gives CASSEAAGREKLFF.

This clone has just a few counts. V usage is TRBV18 and J usage is TRBJ1-1; 8 bases are a match to TRBD1. CDR1 KGHSH and CDR2 LQKENI come from the germline V gene. This CDR3 is 13 amino acids long. The V gene end was trimmed by 3 bases and the J gene end by 9 bases; junction bases not matched to a gene: 6. CDR3 amino acids: CASSPNRQGKAFF. CDR3 DNA sequence: TGTGCCAGCTCACCGAATCGACAGGGGAAAGCTTTCTTT.